Listed here are 26 T cell receptor beta chains from one sample, sequenced in a study of blood T cell repertoires in COVID-19. Method: immunoSEQ multiplex PCR; TCRdb's copy keeps in-frame clones and lacks some. The sample records 110,000 to 150,000 clones, approximately 90% being singletons. The sample consisted of peripheral blood. These TCRs come from a man aged 60 to 69 with active or convalescent COVID-19.

This chain connects TRBV19 to TRBJ2-5, with 15 bases aligning to TRBD2. Per germline, CDR1 LNHDA and CDR2 SQIVND (reference sequence). Germline trimming cut 6 bases from V and 5 bases from J; bases unmatched to any gene: 10. This CDR3 has 17 amino acids. The CDR3 coding sequence is TGTGCCAGTAGCCTCGGACTAGCGGGGGGGCCATTCGAGACCCAGTACTTC. This translates into CASSLGLAGGPFETQYF.

The chain couples TRBV6-5 to TRBJ2-5; D may be TRBD2 (5 bases). The V end lost 5 bases, the J end lost 9 bases, and 22 bases lay between the germline ends. This CDR3 has 15 amino acids. In germline, CDR1 is MNHEY, CDR2 SVGAGI. CDR3 coding DNA: TGTGCCAGCAGTCTAGCCTTCCCCCCCACGAGGGCCCAGTACTTC. This encodes CASSLAFPPTRAQYF.

The chain recombines TRBV5-6 with TRBJ2-1; 9 positions agree with TRBD2. This CDR3 is built from 19 residues. The J segment lost 7 bases and the V segment lost 1 base, leaving 18 bases of the junction unmatched. Germline CDR1 and CDR2: SGHDT and YYEEEE. The CDR3 protein is CASSLWVTSGRSTRNEQFF. CDR3 coding DNA: TGTGCCAGCAGCTTGTGGGTGACGAGCGGGAGGTCGACTCGGAATGAGCAGTTCTTC.

This chain connects TRBV4-3 to TRBJ1-4, with a weak D call TRBD1 (5 bases). Germline lookup yields CDR1 LGHNA and CDR2 YSLEER. The CDR3 has 16 amino acids. With 0 bases removed from V and 8 bases from J, the gap between germline ends came to 16 bases. CDR3 sequence reads: CASSQEWGVGYEKLFF. The CDR3 nucleotides are TGCGCCAGCAGCCAAGAGTGGGGCGTAGGTTACGAAAAACTGTTTTTT.

This rearrangement joins TRBV5-6 to TRBJ2-5; 14 bases map to TRBD2. The CDR3 loop spans 17 amino acids. Trimming removed 4 bases from V and 3 bases from J; junction bases left unmatched: 8. Germline assignment: CDR1 SGHDT and CDR2 YYEEEE. The CDR3 DNA is TGTGCCAGCAGCCTAGTAGGACTAGCGGGAGGAAAAGAGACCCAGTACTTC. It codes for CASSLVGLAGGKETQYF.

The chain carries TRBV24-1 and TRBJ1-2; TRBD1 aligns across 7 bases. The CDR3 spans 18 residues. V was pared by 0 bases and J by 8 bases, with 17 bases of the junction left unmatched. The germline V gene has CDR1 KGHDR and CDR2 SFDVKD. CDR3 DNA sequence: TGTGCCACCAGTGATTTGCACCACCAGGACAGGTTTGAGGGAGGCTACACCTTC. Protein sequence: CATSDLHHQDRFEGGYTF.

This clone was seen only once. This chain uses TRBV7-2 with TRBJ2-2; D possibly corresponds to TRBD2 (6 bases). Germline V gene lookup returns CDR1 SGHTA and CDR2 FQGNSA. The V end lost 2 bases, the J end lost 6 bases, and 16 bases lay between the germline ends. The CDR3 is 16 amino acids. The CDR3 DNA sequence: TGTGCCAGCAGCTTATGGTCTAGCGCGATTCCCGGGGAGCTGTTTTTT. Its protein is CASSLWSSAIPGELFF.

The chain is built from TRBV29-1 and TRBJ2-1; D unresolved. The V gene's germline CDR1 is SQVTM and CDR2 ANQGSEA. Trimming took off 3 bases at V and 0 bases at J, with 9 bases between the two ends. There are 14 residues in the CDR3. In DNA form, the CDR3 reads TGCAGCGTTGATAAGCCCTACTCCTACAATGAGCAGTTCTTC. Amino acids: CSVDKPYSYNEQFF.

This chain links TRBV3-1 (or the pseudogene TRBV3-2) with TRBJ1-5; D uncertain. The CDR3 contains 16 residues. The germline V gene encodes CDR1 LGHDT and CDR2 YNNKEL (reference sequence). V dropped 4 bases and J dropped 3 bases, with 16 bases sitting between them. CDR3 in DNA: TGTGCCAGCAGCCCTCAAGCTTCGGGGTTCAATCAGCCCCAGCATTTT. Its protein is CASSPQASGFNQPQHF.

The chain recombines TRBV6-5 with TRBJ2-7; 10 positions match TRBD2. V lost 6 bases to trimming and J lost 3 bases; unmatched junction nucleotides: 8. This CDR3 has 15 amino acids. CDR1 is MNHEY and CDR2 is SVGAGI in the germline V gene. This chain's CDR3 is CASRPGLADFYEQYF. The CDR3 nucleotides read TGTGCCAGCAGACCTGGACTAGCGGATTTCTACGAGCAGTACTTC.

The J gene is TRBJ1-2, the V gene TRBV28; TRBD1 aligns across 9 bases. The CDR3 has 16 amino acids. V lost 10 bases to trimming and J lost 2 bases; unmatched junction nucleotides: 14. CDR1 is MDHEN, CDR2 SYDVKM, per germline. CDR3 nucleotide sequence: TGTGCCATCCACATACCCCCGGGACAGGGCAACTATGGCTACACCTTC. It is translated as CAIHIPPGQGNYGYTF.

V gene TRBV15 combines with J gene TRBJ1-1, with 9 bases aligning to TRBD1. The CDR3 is made up of 14 amino acids. V gave up 6 bases and J gave up 0 bases; unmatched junction bases: 2. The germline V gene encodes CDR1 LNHNV and CDR2 YYDKDF (reference sequence). Here the CDR3 DNA reads TGTGCCACCAGTACAGGGGGCATGAACACTGAAGCTTTCTTT. Translation gives CATSTGGMNTEAFF. The variable domain in full, completed from reference TRBV15 and TRBJ1-1, reads DAMVIQNPRYQVTQFGKPVTLSCSQTLNHNVMYWYQQKSSQAPKLLFHYYDKDFNNEADTPDNFQSRRPNTSFCFLDIRSPGLGDTAMYLCATSTGGMNTEAFFGQGTRLTVV.

Points on this clone: Other DNA variants within this sample encode the same CDR3. CDR3 coding DNA: TGCAGCGTAGGGACAGGGGGCAATCAGCCCCAGCATTTT. It yields the protein CSVGTGGNQPQHF. The rearrangement uses TRBV29-1 and TRBJ1-5; 10 positions agree with TRBD1. The germline CDR1 and CDR2 sequences are SQVTM and ANQGSEA. J gave up 2 bases and V 6 bases, and 1 base lay outside the gene matches. The CDR3 contains 13 residues.

The V gene is TRBV9, the J gene TRBJ2-7; 7 bases agree with TRBD2. V dropped 3 bases and J dropped 5; count of bases not matched to a gene: 8. CDR3 size: 14 residues. From germline, CDR1 is SGDLS and CDR2 YYNGEE. CDR3: CASSASGTHNEQYF. CDR3 DNA: TGTGCCAGCAGCGCAAGCGGGACCCACAACGAGCAGTACTTC.

V and J are TRBV19 and TRBJ1-6; 8 bases map to TRBD1. This CDR3 is 14 amino acids long. The germline CDR1 and CDR2 sequences are LNHDA and SQIVND (reference sequence). Unmatched junction bases numbered 5, after V lost 4 bases and J lost 9 bases. The CDR3 DNA sequence: TGTGCCAGTAGTACCCGGACAGGGAGTTCACCCCTCCACTTT. This sequence encodes CASSTRTGSSPLHF.

V gene TRBV6-6 combines with J gene TRBJ1-1, with 7 bases aligning to TRBD1. J gave up 1 base and V 2 bases, and 1 base lay outside the gene matches. This CDR3 is built from 14 residues. In germline, CDR1 is MNHNY, CDR2 SVGAGI (reference sequence). The CDR3 coding sequence is TGTGCCAGCAGTTACCCAGGGGGGAACACTGAAGCTTTCTTT. As protein: CASSYPGGNTEAFF.

The V call is TRBV5-1, the J call TRBJ1-2; D ambiguous. This CDR3 is built from 15 residues. CDR1 SGHRS and CDR2 YFSETQ come from the germline V gene. V lost 0 bases and J lost 4, with 13 bases in between. The CDR3 is CASSLAAGAPYGYTF. CDR3 nucleotides: TGCGCCAGCAGCTTGGCGGCGGGCGCCCCCTATGGCTACACCTTC.

The rearrangement uses TRBV6-1 and TRBJ2-7; D perhaps matches TRBD1 (5 bases). Germline loops: CDR1 MNHNS, CDR2 SASEGT. Trimming removed 3 bases from V and 6 bases from J, with 12 bases in between. This CDR3 spans 13 amino acids. The CDR3 nucleotides read TGTGCCAGCAGTGACCAGGGTGGTGGCGAGCAGTACTTC. It yields the protein CASSDQGGGEQYF.

V gene TRBV10-3 combines with J gene TRBJ1-2, with D possibly being TRBD1 (5 bases). Germline lookup yields CDR1 ENHRY and CDR2 SYGVKD. CDR3 length: 14 amino acids. V lost 7 bases and J 3 bases, leaving 15 bases between the germline ends. In nucleotides, the CDR3 is TGTGCCATCAAAGCTTCAGGGTCAGACTATGGCTACACCTTC. This sequence encodes CAIKASGSDYGYTF.

The gene calls are TRBV2 and TRBJ2-3; 8 nucleotides align to TRBD2. The germline CDR1 and CDR2 sequences are SNHLY and FYNNEI. Trimming removed 4 bases from V and 6 bases from J; junction bases left unmatched: 6. This CDR3 contains 14 residues. Here the CDR3 reads CASSAGTSMDTQYF. CDR3 nucleotide sequence: TGTGCCAGCAGTGCCGGGACTAGTATGGATACGCAGTATTTT.

This chain uses TRBV6-6 with TRBJ1-5; D gene uncertain. This CDR3 contains 13 residues. Between the trimmed V and J ends, which lost 6 bases and 4 bases, there was a span of 10 bases. Germline CDR1 is MNHNY and CDR2 is SVGAGI (reference sequence). In DNA, the CDR3 is TGTGCCAGCAGCCTCCGGGAGAATCAGCCCCAGCATTTT. This gives the protein CASSLRENQPQHF.

This clone was detected a few times. V and J are TRBV3-1 (or the pseudogene TRBV3-2) and TRBJ2-7; 11 positions match TRBD1. Germline V lookup: CDR1 LGHDT, CDR2 YNNKEL (reference sequence). V was pared by 4 bases and J by 4 bases, with 6 bases of the junction left unmatched. CDR3 size: 15 residues. The CDR3 sequence: CASSPRDRGRYEQYF. The DNA of the CDR3 is TGTGCCAGCAGCCCCCGGGACAGGGGGAGGTACGAGCAGTACTTC.

This sequence joins TRBV19 and TRBJ2-4, with 8 positions matching TRBD1. This CDR3 comprises 18 residues. Germline V gene sequence: CDR1 LNHDA, CDR2 SQIVND (reference sequence). Trimming took 4 bases from V and 2 from J; bases not matched to a gene: 13. CDR3 in DNA: TGTGCCAGTAGTAAACCCCAATATCAGGGGGCAACCAAAAACATTCAGTACTTC. Translation: CASSKPQYQGATKNIQYF.

The chain links TRBV4-3 to TRBJ1-1; D perhaps matches TRBD1 (6 bases). The CDR3 has 18 amino acids. Trimming shortened V by 4 bases and J by 1 base, and 22 bases separated the two germline ends. Germline-derived CDR1 and CDR2 are LGHNA and YSLEER. This CDR3 is CASSPSYPGVVGNTEAFF. The CDR3 DNA sequence: TGCGCCAGCAGCCCTTCCTATCCAGGGGTGGTGGGGAACACTGAAGCTTTCTTT.

CDR3 DNA: TGTGCCAGTAGAACACAGATCTCTGGAAACACCATATATTTT. This encodes CASRTQISGNTIYF. This rearrangement joins TRBV19 to TRBJ1-3; D is undetermined. V was pared by 6 bases and J by 0 bases, with 9 bases between. The CDR3 extends over 14 amino acids. Per the germline V gene, CDR1 is LNHDA and CDR2 is SQIVND (reference sequence).

V and J are TRBV10-3 and TRBJ1-1, with D perhaps matching TRBD1 (5 bases). This CDR3 is 13 amino acids long. V dropped 10 bases and J dropped 5 bases, with 17 bases sitting between them. CDR1 is ENHRY, CDR2 SYGVKD, per germline. Here the CDR3 DNA reads TGTGCCACCACCGGGACTGAGTTAACTGAAGCTTTCTTT. Amino acids: CATTGTELTEAFF.